This T cell receptor (beta chain) was sequenced during a study of shared clonotypes between healthy human individuals. Terminally differentiated effector memory CD45RA+ cells were excluded by CCR7 positive selection of CD45RO-negative cells. Deep-level settings were used for running the assay. Authors' methods: Filtering was not the same, since immunoSEQ gave junction-only sequences without quality scores. This table comes from immunoSEQ multiplex PCR, and its TCRdb copy is limited to in-frame clones, with some not included. V and J calls and clone size are as listed in that table; D and trimming were resolved from the DNA. The sample lists some 800,000 clones, 90% to 95% occurring once. The CDR3 runs to 16 residues. Trimming removed 3 bases from V and 3 bases from J, with 18 bases in between. From germline, CDR1 is LNHDA and CDR2 SQIVND (reference sequence).

V and J are TRBV19 and TRBJ2-7; D tentatively fits TRBD1 or TRBD2 (8 bases each). Sequenced: naive CD8+ T cells sorted from blood. The TCR sequence derives from a man aged 25-45 years in good health. The CDR3 nucleotides are TGTGCCAGTAGTATTGGGACAGGCGGGGGGTTCTACGAGCAGTACTTC. It encodes CASSIGTGGGFYEQYF.